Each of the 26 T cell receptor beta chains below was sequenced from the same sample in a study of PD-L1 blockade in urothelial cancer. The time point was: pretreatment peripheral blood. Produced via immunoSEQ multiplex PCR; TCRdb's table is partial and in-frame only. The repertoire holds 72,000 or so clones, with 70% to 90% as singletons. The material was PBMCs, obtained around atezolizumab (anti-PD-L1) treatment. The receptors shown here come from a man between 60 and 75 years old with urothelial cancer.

CDR3 in DNA: TGTGCCAGCAGCCCGACTAGCGGGGGCTACGAGCAGTACTTC. This gives the protein CASSPTSGGYEQYF. The genes are TRBV7-2 and TRBJ2-7; 12 bases are shared with TRBD2. The length of the CDR3 is 14 residues. J was trimmed by 3 bases and V by 5 bases; bases with no gene match: 2. Per germline, CDR1 SGHTA and CDR2 FQGNSA.

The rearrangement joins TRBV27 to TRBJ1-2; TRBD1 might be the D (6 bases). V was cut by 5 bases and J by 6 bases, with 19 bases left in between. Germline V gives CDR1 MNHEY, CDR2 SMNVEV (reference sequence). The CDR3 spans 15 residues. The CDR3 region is CASSPGTRVRDGYTF. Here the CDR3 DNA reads TGTGCCAGCAGTCCAGGGACAAGGGTTCGTGATGGCTACACCTTC.

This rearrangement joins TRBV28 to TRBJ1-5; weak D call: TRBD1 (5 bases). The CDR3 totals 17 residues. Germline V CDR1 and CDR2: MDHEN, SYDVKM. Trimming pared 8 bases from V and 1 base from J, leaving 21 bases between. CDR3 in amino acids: CASLITGGPSSNQPQHF. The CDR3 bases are TGTGCCAGCCTCATTACGGGGGGACCTTCAAGCAATCAGCCCCAGCATTTT.

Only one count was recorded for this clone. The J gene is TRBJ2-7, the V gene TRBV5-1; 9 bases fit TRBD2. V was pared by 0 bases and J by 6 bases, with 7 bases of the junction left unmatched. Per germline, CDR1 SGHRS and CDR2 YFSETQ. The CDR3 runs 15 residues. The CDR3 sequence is CASSLASGTSIEQYF. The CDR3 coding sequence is TGCGCCAGCAGCTTGGCCTCCGGGACTAGCATCGAGCAGTACTTC.

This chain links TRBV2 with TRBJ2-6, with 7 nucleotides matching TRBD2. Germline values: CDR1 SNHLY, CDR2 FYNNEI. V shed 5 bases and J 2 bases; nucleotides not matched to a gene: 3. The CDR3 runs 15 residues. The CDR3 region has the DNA TGTGCCAGCAGTAGCGGGGTGACTGGGGCCAACGTCCTGACTTTC. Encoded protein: CASSSGVTGANVLTF.

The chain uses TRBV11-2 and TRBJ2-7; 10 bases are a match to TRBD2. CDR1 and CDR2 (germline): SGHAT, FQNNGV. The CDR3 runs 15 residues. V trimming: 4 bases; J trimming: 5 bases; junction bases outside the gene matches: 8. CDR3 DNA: TGTGCCAGCAGCTCCGATAGCGGGGGGTTCGACGAGCAGTACTTC. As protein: CASSSDSGGFDEQYF.

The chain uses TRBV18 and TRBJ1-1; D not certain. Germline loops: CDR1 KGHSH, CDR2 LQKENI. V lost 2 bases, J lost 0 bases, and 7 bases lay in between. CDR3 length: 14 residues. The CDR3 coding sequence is TGTGCCAGCTCACCAACAAATATGAACACTGAAGCTTTCTTT. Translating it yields CASSPTNMNTEAFF.

The CDR3 loop reads CAWNPGRDGYTF. CDR3 coding DNA: TGTGCCTGGAACCCGGGAAGGGATGGCTACACCTTC. The V call is TRBV30, the J call TRBJ1-2; D remains ambiguous. V lost 4 bases and J 6 bases, leaving 12 bases between the germline ends. Germline CDR1 reads GTSNPN; CDR2 reads SVGIG (reference sequence). There are 12 residues in the CDR3.

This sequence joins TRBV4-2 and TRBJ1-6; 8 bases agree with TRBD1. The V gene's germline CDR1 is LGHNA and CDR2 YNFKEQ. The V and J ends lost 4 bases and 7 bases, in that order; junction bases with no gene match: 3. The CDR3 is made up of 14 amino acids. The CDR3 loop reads CASSLQGGNSPLHF. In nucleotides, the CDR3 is TGTGCCAGCAGCCTACAGGGGGGGAATTCACCCCTCCACTTT.

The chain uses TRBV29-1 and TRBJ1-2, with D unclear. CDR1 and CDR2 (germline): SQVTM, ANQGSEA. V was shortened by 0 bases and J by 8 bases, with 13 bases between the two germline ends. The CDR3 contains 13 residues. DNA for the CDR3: TGCAGCGTTGAAGATCAGGAAGTCTACGGCTACACCTTC. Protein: CSVEDQEVYGYTF. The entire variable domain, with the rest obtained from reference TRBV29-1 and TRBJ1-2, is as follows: SAVISQKPSRDICQRGTSLTIQCQVDSQVTMMFWYRQQPGQSLTLIATANQGSEATYESGFVIDKFPISRPNLTFSTLTVSNMSPEDSSIYLCSVEDQEVYGYTFGSGTRLTVV.

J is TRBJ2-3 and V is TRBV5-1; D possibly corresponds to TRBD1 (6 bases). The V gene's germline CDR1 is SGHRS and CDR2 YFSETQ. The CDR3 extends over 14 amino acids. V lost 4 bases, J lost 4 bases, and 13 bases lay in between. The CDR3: CASSLPQGPDTQYF. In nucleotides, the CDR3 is TGCGCCAGCAGCCTTCCGCAGGGGCCAGATACGCAGTATTTT.

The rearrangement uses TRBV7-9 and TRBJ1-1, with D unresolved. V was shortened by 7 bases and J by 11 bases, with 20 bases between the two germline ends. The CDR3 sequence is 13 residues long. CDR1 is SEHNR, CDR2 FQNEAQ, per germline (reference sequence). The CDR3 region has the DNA TGTGCCAGCACTGAAGGGAGGGAGCTCCCCGCTTTCTTT. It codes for CASTEGRELPAFF.

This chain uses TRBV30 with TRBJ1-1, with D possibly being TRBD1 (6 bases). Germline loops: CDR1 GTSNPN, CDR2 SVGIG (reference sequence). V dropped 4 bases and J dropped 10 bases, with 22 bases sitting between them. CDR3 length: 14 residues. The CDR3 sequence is CAWKVTGPAGGAFF. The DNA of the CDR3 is TGTGCCTGGAAAGTAACAGGGCCCGCCGGCGGAGCTTTCTTT.

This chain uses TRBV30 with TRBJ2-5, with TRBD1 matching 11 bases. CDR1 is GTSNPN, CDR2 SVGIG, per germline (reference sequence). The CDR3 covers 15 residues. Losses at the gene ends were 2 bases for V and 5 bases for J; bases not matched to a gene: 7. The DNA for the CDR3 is TGTGCCTGGAGTACTTGGACAGGGGGCGGTGAGACCCAGTACTTC. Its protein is CAWSTWTGGGETQYF.

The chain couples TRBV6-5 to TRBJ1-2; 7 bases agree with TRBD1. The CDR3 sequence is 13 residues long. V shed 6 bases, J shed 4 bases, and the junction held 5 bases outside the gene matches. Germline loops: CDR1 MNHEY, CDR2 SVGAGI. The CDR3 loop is CASRSTGAYGYTF. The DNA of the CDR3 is TGTGCCAGCAGATCCACAGGGGCCTATGGCTACACCTTC.

In nucleotides, the CDR3 is TGTGCCAGTAGGGGGGGACAGGGGGCGAACACCGGGGAGCTGTTTTTT. It yields the protein CASRGGQGANTGELFF. V and J are TRBV19 and TRBJ2-2; 11 bases match TRBD1. There are 16 residues in the CDR3. CDR1 LNHDA and CDR2 SQIVND come from the germline V gene (reference sequence). J was trimmed by 0 bases and V by 6 bases; bases with no gene match: 3.

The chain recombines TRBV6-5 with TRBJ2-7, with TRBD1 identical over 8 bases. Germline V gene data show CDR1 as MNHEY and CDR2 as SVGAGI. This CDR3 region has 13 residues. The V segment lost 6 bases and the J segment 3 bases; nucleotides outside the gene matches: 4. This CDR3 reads CASSPRGRYEQYF. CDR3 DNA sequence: TGTGCCAGCAGCCCCAGGGGGCGCTACGAGCAGTACTTC.

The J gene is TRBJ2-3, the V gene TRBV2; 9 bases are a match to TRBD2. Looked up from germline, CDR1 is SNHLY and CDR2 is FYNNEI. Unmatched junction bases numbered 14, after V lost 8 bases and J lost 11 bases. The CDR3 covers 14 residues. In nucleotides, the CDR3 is TGTGCCAGCGGAACGGAGCGGGGGGTTGGTGGGCAGTATTTT. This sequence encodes CASGTERGVGGQYF.

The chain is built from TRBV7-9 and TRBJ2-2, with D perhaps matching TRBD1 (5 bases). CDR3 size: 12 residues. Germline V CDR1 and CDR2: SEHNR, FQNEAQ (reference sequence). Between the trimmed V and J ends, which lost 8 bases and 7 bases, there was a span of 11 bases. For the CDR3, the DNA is TGTGCCAGCGGGGCAGGGCGCGGGGAGCTGTTTTTT. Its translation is CASGAGRGELFF.

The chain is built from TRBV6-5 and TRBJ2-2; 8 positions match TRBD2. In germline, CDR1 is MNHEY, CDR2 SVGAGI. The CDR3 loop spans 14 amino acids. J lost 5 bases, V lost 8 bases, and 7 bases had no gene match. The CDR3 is CASGLAVLTGELFF. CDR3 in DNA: TGTGCCAGCGGACTAGCAGTCCTTACCGGGGAGCTGTTTTTT.

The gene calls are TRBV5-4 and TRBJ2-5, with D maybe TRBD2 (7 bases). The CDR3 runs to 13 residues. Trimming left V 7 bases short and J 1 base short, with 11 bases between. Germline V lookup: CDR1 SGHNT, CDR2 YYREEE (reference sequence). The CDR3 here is CASGGAPQETQYF. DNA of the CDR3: TGTGCCAGCGGGGGGGCACCCCAAGAGACCCAGTACTTC.

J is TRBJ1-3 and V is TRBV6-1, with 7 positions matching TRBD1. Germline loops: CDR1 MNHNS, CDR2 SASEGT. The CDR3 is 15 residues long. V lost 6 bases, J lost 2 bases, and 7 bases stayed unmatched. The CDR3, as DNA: TGTGCCAGCAGAGAGGACAGGAGCCCTGGAAACACCATATATTTT. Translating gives CASREDRSPGNTIYF.

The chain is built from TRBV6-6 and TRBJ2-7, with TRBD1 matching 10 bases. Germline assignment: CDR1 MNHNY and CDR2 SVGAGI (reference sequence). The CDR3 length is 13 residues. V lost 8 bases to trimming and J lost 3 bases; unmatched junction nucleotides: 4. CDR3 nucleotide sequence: TGTGCCAGCGCCGGGACAGGGGACTACGAGCAGTACTTC. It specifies CASAGTGDYEQYF.

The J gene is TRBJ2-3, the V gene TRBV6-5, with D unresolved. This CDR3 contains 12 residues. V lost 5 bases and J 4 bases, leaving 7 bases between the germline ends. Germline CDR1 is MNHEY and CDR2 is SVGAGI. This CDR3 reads CASSVRSDTQYF. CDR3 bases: TGTGCCAGCAGTGTTCGGTCAGATACGCAGTATTTT.

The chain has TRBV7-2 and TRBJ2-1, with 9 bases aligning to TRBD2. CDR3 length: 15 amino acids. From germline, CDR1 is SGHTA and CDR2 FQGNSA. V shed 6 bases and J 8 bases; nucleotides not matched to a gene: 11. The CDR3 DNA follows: TGTGCCAGCAGGACCGGGACTAGCCCCAGTTATGAGCAGTTCTTC. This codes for CASRTGTSPSYEQFF.

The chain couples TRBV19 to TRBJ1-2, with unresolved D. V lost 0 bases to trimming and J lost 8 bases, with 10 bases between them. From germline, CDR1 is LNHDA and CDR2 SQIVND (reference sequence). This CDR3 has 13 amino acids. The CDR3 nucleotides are TGTGCCAGTAGTATAGATCCTCGTCGGGGCTACACCTTC. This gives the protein CASSIDPRRGYTF. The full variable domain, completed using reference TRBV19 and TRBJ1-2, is DGGITQSPKYLFRKEGQNVTLSCEQNLNHDAMYWYRQDPGQGLRLIYYSQIVNDFQKGDIAEGYSVSREKKESFPLTVTSAQKNPTAFYLCASSIDPRRGYTFGSGTRLTVV.